Following are 23 T cell receptor beta chains from one sample sequenced in a study of blood T cell repertoires in COVID-19. This table comes from immunoSEQ multiplex PCR, and its TCRdb copy is limited to in-frame clones, with some not included. The profile covers 300,000 to 350,000 clones, with 90% appearing a single time and about 4.5% taken by the ten largest. The sequencing sample was made of PBMCs or T cells enriched from blood (not recorded which). The source of these receptors is a young woman with acute COVID-19.

The rearrangement links TRBV7-9 to TRBJ1-5; D not resolved. Per the germline V gene, CDR1 is SEHNR and CDR2 is FQNEAQ (reference sequence). The CDR3 contains 14 residues. V was pared by 8 bases and J by 5 bases, with 16 bases between. CDR3 sequence reads: CASSMGRIDQPQHF. CDR3 DNA sequence: TGTGCCAGCTCCATGGGCAGGATAGATCAGCCCCAGCATTTT.

This clone was seen only once. J is TRBJ1-3 and V is TRBV6-5; a possible D gene is TRBD1 (5 bases). Between the trimmed V and J ends, which lost 6 bases and 4 bases, there was a span of 16 bases. The CDR3 totals 15 residues. The germline gives CDR1 MNHEY, CDR2 SVGAGI. CDR3: CASRRKTASGNTIYF. The CDR3 DNA reads as TGTGCCAGCAGACGTAAGACAGCTTCGGGAAACACCATATATTTT.

This CDR3 is CASSQDFAGAGNTIYF. For the CDR3, the DNA is TGTGCCAGCAGCCAAGATTTTGCGGGTGCCGGAAACACCATATATTTT. The rearrangement uses TRBV3-1 (or the pseudogene TRBV3-2) and TRBJ1-3; D is unresolved. The V gene lost 0 bases and the J gene lost 4 bases, with 13 bases spanning the gap. The CDR3 consists of 16 residues. Germline assignment: CDR1 LGHDT and CDR2 YNNKEL (reference sequence).

CDR3 protein: CASRPRSYARTGNTIYF. CDR3 in DNA: TGTGCCAGCAGACCTAGATCGTATGCGAGGACTGGAAACACCATATATTTT. V and J are TRBV28 and TRBJ1-3; D is ambiguous. Trimming pared 6 bases from V and 2 bases from J, leaving 20 bases between. This CDR3 is built from 17 residues. Germline CDR1 is MDHEN and CDR2 is SYDVKM.

The rearrangement uses TRBV7-3 and TRBJ1-5; D is perhaps TRBD1 (6 bases). Per germline, CDR1 SGHTA and CDR2 FQGTGA. Deletions cut 2 bases from V and 1 base from J, with 18 bases between. This CDR3 region has 18 residues. The CDR3 is CASSLCRRTAFSNQPQHF. Here the CDR3 DNA reads TGTGCCAGCAGCTTATGTAGGCGGACAGCCTTCAGCAATCAGCCCCAGCATTTT.

The gene calls are TRBV6-2 or TRBV6-3 and TRBJ2-7, with 16 bases that match TRBD2. The CDR3 has 16 amino acids. Germline trimming cut 5 bases from V and 1 base from J; bases unmatched to any gene: 2. From germline, CDR1 is MNHEY and CDR2 SVGEGT. The DNA of the CDR3 is TGTGCCAGCAGTAAGGGACTAGCGGGAGGGTCCTACGAGCAGTACTTC. This gives the protein CASSKGLAGGSYEQYF.

V is TRBV28 and J is TRBJ1-3; D perhaps matches TRBD1 (5 bases). CDR1 and CDR2 (germline): MDHEN, SYDVKM. The CDR3 is 21 residues long. The V end was cut by 6 bases, the J end by 2 bases, with 32 bases between. Here the CDR3 DNA reads TGTGCCAGCAGACACCCCTGGGGCCTGGGTGGACTAGGACCCGCTGGAAACACCATATATTTT. Protein sequence: CASRHPWGLGGLGPAGNTIYF.

The J gene is TRBJ2-7, the V gene TRBV9; TRBD2 aligns across 8 bases. The germline gives CDR1 SGDLS, CDR2 YYNGEE. The CDR3 consists of 14 residues. The V segment lost 3 bases and the J segment 5 bases; nucleotides outside the gene matches: 7. CDR3 DNA: TGTGCCAGCAGCGCTTCCGGGACTAGTAACGAGCAGTACTTC. The encoded protein is CASSASGTSNEQYF. The full variable domain, completed using reference TRBV9 and TRBJ2-7, is DSGVTQTPKHLITATGQRVTLRCSPRSGDLSVYWYQQSLDQGLQFLIQYYNGEERAKGNILERFSAQQFPDLHSELNLSSLELGDSALYFCASSASGTSNEQYFGPGTRLTVT.

The V gene is TRBV6-2 or TRBV6-3, the J gene TRBJ2-7; 9 bases align to TRBD1. The CDR3 spans 15 residues. The germline V gene encodes CDR1 MNHEY and CDR2 SVGEGT. J gave up 3 bases and V 4 bases, and 7 bases lay outside the gene matches. CDR3 nucleotides: TGTGCCAGCAGTTCATGGACAGGGGTTAACTACGAGCAGTACTTC. It specifies CASSSWTGVNYEQYF.

The chain couples TRBV28 to TRBJ1-3; a possible D gene is TRBD1 (6 bases). V was cut by 7 bases and J by 0 bases, with 13 bases left in between. The CDR3 is made up of 15 amino acids. Germline V lookup: CDR1 MDHEN, CDR2 SYDVKM. The CDR3 DNA is TGTGCCAGCATGAGGACAGTCAACTCTGGAAACACCATATATTTT. This gives the protein CASMRTVNSGNTIYF.

This chain joins TRBV7-3 and TRBJ2-7, with D tentatively TRBD1 (5 bases). Germline CDR1 is SGHTA and CDR2 is FQGTGA. The CDR3 loop spans 17 amino acids. Between the trimmed V and J ends, which lost 5 bases and 7 bases, there was a span of 27 bases. The CDR3 region is CASSTWTPGQGKGEQYF. The CDR3 bases are TGTGCCAGCAGCACATGGACCCCGGGTCAGGGAAAGGGTGAGCAGTACTTC.

The V gene is TRBV18, the J gene TRBJ1-5; 7 positions match TRBD1. Trimming cost V 5 bases and J 5 bases; bases outside gene matches: 3. Germline-derived CDR1 and CDR2 are KGHSH and LQKENI. The CDR3 consists of 13 residues. CDR3 loop: CASSAGTDQPQHF. In DNA form, the CDR3 reads TGTGCCAGCTCAGCTGGGACAGATCAGCCCCAGCATTTT.

The genes are TRBV6-5 and TRBJ1-2, with TRBD1 as a possible D gene (6 bases). With 5 bases removed from V and 4 bases from J, the gap between germline ends came to 8 bases. CDR1 is MNHEY and CDR2 is SVGAGI in the germline V gene. The CDR3 is 12 residues long. CDR3: CASSTGFYGYTF. The CDR3 nucleotides read TGTGCCAGCAGTACAGGGTTCTATGGCTACACCTTC.

The chain joins TRBV28 to TRBJ2-1, with 8 positions matching TRBD2. V shed 6 bases and J 8 bases; nucleotides not matched to a gene: 21. This CDR3 spans 18 amino acids. CDR1 and CDR2 (germline): MDHEN, SYDVKM. This chain's CDR3 is CASSTAGRGGRAVDEQFF. The CDR3 nucleotides are TGTGCCAGCAGCACCGCGGGCCGGGGGGGGAGGGCCGTAGATGAGCAGTTCTTC. Using reference TRBV28 and TRBJ2-1 for the parts outside the CDR3, the full variable domain is DVKVTQSSRYLVKRTGEKVFLECVQDMDHENMFWYRQDPGLGLRLIYFSYDVKMKEKGDIPEGYSVSREKKERFSLILESASTNQTSMYLCASSTAGRGGRAVDEQFFGPGTRLTVL.

This chain uses TRBV5-1 with TRBJ1-1, with unresolved D. Trimming cost V 2 bases and J 1 base, with 3 bases left between them. This CDR3 has 12 amino acids. In germline, CDR1 is SGHRS, CDR2 YFSETQ. The CDR3 DNA is TGCGCCAGCAGCTTCGGGAACACTGAAGCTTTCTTT. Translation gives CASSFGNTEAFF.

This chain's CDR3 is CASSLRRGTGGHEQYF. Here the CDR3 DNA reads TGTGCCAGCAGTTTAAGACGCGGGACAGGAGGCCACGAGCAGTACTTC. The V and J genes are TRBV27 and TRBJ2-7; 8 bases map to TRBD1. This CDR3 region has 16 residues. The germline CDR1 and CDR2 sequences are MNHEY and SMNVEV (reference sequence). With V trimmed by 2 bases and J by 5 bases, 11 bases remained unmatched.

J is TRBJ2-3 and V is TRBV7-3; 8 bases match TRBD2. CDR1 and CDR2 (germline): SGHTA, FQGTGA. J gave up 4 bases and V 1 base, and 7 bases lay outside the gene matches. The CDR3 is made up of 16 amino acids. CDR3 DNA sequence: TGTGCCAGCAGCTTAAGTCCGGCAGCGGGAGCAGATACGCAGTATTTT. This sequence encodes CASSLSPAAGADTQYF.

The CDR3 here is CASSLEGTSENTGELFF. CDR3 sequence (DNA): TGTGCCAGCAGCTTAGAAGGGACTAGCGAGAACACCGGGGAGCTGTTTTTT. This rearrangement joins TRBV7-9 to TRBJ2-2, with TRBD2 matching over 10 bases. The V and J ends lost 1 base and 1 base, in that order; junction bases with no gene match: 3. Germline V gives CDR1 SEHNR, CDR2 FQNEAQ (reference sequence). This CDR3 contains 17 residues.

This clone was observed a few times. The chain combines TRBV19 with TRBJ1-2, with TRBD1 matching 7 bases. V lost 6 bases and J lost 3; bases outside the gene matches: 7. In germline, CDR1 is LNHDA, CDR2 SQIVND (reference sequence). The CDR3 runs to 14 residues. CDR3 loop: CASRHTGADYGYTF. CDR3 nucleotides: TGTGCCAGTAGACACACAGGGGCAGACTATGGCTACACCTTC.

The V gene is TRBV27, the J gene TRBJ2-3, with a weak D call TRBD2 (5 bases). The V end was cut by 7 bases, the J end by 0 bases, with 20 bases between. This CDR3 contains 17 residues. Germline V CDR1 and CDR2: MNHEY, SMNVEV (reference sequence). CDR3 sequence (DNA): TGTGCCAGCACAAAGCGGACGGCACATCCTAGCACAGATACGCAGTATTTT. The encoded protein is CASTKRTAHPSTDTQYF.

The chain recombines TRBV28 with TRBJ1-4; a weak D match, TRBD1 (6 bases). CDR1 and CDR2 (germline): MDHEN, SYDVKM. This CDR3 has 16 amino acids. Trimming removed 5 bases at V and 7 bases at J, with 20 bases between. The CDR3 loop reads CASSPTRGSGGEKLFF. CDR3 nucleotide sequence: TGTGCCAGCAGTCCGACAAGGGGGTCAGGAGGTGAAAAACTGTTTTTT.

The rearrangement uses TRBV11-3 and TRBJ2-1; possibly TRBD2 for D (6 bases). Germline CDR1 reads SGHNT; CDR2 reads YENEEA. This CDR3 contains 12 residues. Trimming left V 2 bases short and J 7 bases short, with 6 bases between. The chain's CDR3 is CASSLLANEQFF. In DNA form, the CDR3 reads TGTGCCAGCAGCTTACTAGCGAATGAGCAGTTCTTC.

This clone turned up a few times. The chain links TRBV11-3 to TRBJ1-2; D is possibly TRBD1 (6 bases). Looked up from germline, CDR1 is SGHNT and CDR2 is YENEEA. The length of the CDR3 is 13 residues. V was pared by 5 bases and J by 5 bases, with 12 bases between. The CDR3 sequence: CASSLDRSYGYTF. Here the CDR3 DNA reads TGTGCCAGCAGCCTGGACAGAAGTTATGGCTACACCTTC.